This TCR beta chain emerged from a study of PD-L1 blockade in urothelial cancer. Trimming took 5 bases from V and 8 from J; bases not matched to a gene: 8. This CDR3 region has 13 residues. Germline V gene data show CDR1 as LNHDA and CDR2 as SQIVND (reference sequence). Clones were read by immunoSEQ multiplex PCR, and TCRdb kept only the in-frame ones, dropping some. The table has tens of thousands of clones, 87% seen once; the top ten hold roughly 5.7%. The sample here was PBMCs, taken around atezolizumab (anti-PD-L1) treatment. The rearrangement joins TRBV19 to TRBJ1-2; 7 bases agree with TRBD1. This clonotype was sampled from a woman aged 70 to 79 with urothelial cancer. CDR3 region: CASSPYRQGGYTF. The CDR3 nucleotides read TGTGCCAGTAGTCCCTATCGACAGGGCGGCTACACCTTC.